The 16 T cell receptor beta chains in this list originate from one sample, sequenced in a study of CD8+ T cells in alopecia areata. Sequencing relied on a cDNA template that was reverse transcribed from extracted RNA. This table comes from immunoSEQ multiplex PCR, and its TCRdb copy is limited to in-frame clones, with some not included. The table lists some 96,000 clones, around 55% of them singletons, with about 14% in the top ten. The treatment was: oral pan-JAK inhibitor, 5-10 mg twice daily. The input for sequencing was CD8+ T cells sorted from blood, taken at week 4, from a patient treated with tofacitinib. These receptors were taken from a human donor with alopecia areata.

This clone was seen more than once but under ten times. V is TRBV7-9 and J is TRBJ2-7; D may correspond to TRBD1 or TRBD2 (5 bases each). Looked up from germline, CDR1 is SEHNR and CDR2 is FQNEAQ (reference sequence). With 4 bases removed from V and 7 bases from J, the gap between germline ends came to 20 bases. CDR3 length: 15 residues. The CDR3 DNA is TGTGCCAGCAGCTCCTCCGAGGGACGATTATGGGAGCAGTACTTC. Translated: CASSSSEGRLWEQYF.

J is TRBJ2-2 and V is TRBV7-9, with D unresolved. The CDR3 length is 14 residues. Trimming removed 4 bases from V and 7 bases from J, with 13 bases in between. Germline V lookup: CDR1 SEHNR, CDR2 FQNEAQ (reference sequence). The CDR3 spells CASSYGLSIGELFF. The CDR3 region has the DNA TGTGCCAGCAGCTACGGCCTCTCGATCGGGGAGCTGTTTTTT.

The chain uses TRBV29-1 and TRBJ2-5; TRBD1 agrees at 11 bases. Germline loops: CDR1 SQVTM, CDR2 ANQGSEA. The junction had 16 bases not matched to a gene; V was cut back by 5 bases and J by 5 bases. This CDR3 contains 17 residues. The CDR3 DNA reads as TGCAGCGTTCACTTGGCGGGACAGGGGGTGAAAGTGGAGACCCAGTACTTC. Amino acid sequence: CSVHLAGQGVKVETQYF. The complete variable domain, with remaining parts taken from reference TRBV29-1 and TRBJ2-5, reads SAVISQKPSRDICQRGTSLTIQCQVDSQVTMMFWYRQQPGQSLTLIATANQGSEATYESGFVIDKFPISRPNLTFSTLTVSNMSPEDSSIYLCSVHLAGQGVKVETQYFGPGTRLLVL.

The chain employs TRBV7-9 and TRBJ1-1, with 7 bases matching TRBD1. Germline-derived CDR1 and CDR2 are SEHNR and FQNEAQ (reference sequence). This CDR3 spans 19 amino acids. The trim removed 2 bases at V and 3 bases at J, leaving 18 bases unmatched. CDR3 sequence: CASSLPSPDRVAYDTEAFF. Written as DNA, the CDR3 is TGTGCCAGCAGCTTACCCAGCCCCGACAGGGTAGCATATGACACTGAAGCTTTCTTT.

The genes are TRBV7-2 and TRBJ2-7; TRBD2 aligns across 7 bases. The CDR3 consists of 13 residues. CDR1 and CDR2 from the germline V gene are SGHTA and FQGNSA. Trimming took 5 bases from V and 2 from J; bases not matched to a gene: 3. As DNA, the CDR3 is TGTGCCAGCAGCCACGGACTAGCCTACGAGCAGTACTTC. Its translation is CASSHGLAYEQYF.

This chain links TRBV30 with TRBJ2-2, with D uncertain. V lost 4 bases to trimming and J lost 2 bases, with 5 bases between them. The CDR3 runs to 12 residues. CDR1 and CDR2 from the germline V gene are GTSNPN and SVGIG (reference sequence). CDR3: CAWTSNTGELFF. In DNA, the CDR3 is TGTGCCTGGACATCTAACACCGGGGAGCTGTTTTTT.

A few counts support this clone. The CDR3 loop reads CASRVEENEQFF. CDR3 coding DNA: TGTGCCAGCAGGGTAGAGGAGAATGAGCAGTTCTTC. V gene TRBV2 combines with J gene TRBJ2-1, with D hard to call. Germline CDR1 and CDR2: SNHLY and FYNNEI. The CDR3 extends over 12 amino acids. V was clipped by 6 bases and J by 7 bases, with 10 bases between them.

The CDR3: CSVEDPLAELTDTQYF. The CDR3 nucleotides are TGCAGCGTTGAAGATCCGCTAGCGGAGCTCACAGATACGCAGTATTTT. V and J are TRBV29-1 and TRBJ2-3; 7 bases line up with TRBD2. V gave up 0 bases and J gave up 2 bases; unmatched junction bases: 8. The CDR3 sequence is 16 residues long. The germline gives CDR1 SQVTM, CDR2 ANQGSEA.

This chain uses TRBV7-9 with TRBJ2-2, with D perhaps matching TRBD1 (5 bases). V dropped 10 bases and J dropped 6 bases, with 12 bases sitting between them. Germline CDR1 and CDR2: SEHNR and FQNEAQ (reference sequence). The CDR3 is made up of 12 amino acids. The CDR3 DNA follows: TGTGCCACGCTTGTAGGGGCCGGGGAGCTGTTTTTT. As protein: CATLVGAGELFF.

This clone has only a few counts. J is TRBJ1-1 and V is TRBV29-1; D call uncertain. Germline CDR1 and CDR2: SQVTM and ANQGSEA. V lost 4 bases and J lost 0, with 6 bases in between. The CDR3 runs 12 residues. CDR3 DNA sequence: TGCAGCGTTGGACTCATGAACACTGAAGCTTTCTTT. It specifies CSVGLMNTEAFF.

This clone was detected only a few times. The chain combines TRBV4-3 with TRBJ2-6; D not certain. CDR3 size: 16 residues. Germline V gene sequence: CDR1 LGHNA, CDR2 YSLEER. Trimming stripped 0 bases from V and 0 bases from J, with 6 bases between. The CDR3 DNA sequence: TGCGCCAGCAGCCAAGAGTCAGTCTCTGGGGCCAACGTCCTGACTTTC. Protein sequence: CASSQESVSGANVLTF.

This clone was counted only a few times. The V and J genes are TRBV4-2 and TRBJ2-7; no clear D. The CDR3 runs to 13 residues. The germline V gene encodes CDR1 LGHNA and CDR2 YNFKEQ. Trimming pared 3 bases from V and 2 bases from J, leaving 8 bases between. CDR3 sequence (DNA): TGTGCCAGCAGCCAGGCCCGGACCTACGAGCAGTACTTC. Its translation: CASSQARTYEQYF.

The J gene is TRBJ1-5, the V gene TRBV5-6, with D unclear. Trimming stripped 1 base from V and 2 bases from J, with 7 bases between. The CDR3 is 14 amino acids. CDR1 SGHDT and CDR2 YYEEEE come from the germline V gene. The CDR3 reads CASSLLWGNQPQHF. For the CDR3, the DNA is TGTGCCAGCAGCTTGCTCTGGGGCAATCAGCCCCAGCATTTT.

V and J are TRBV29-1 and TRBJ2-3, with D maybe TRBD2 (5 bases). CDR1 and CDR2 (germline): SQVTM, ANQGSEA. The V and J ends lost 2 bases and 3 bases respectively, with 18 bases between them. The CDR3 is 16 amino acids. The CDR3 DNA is TGCAGCGTTGAACCGTTAGAGGGAGACGGGACAGATACGCAGTATTTT. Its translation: CSVEPLEGDGTDTQYF.

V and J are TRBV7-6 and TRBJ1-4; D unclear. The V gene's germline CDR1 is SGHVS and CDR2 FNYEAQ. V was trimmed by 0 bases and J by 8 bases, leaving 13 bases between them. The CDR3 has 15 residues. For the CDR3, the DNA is TGTGCCAGCAGCTTAGCGATAGGGCCGAGAGAAAAACTGTTTTTT. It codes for CASSLAIGPREKLFF.

CDR3 sequence (DNA): TGTGCCTGGAGTCAAGGGACAGGGAATCAGCCCCAGCATTTT. Translating gives CAWSQGTGNQPQHF. V and J are TRBV30 and TRBJ1-5; 9 bases align to TRBD1. V lost 2 bases and J lost 4; bases outside the gene matches: 3. The CDR3 sequence is 14 residues long. The germline V gene has CDR1 GTSNPN and CDR2 SVGIG (reference sequence).